One TCR beta chain is described in this entry. This sample is drawn from a study of shared clonotypes between healthy human individuals. The CDR3 totals 15 residues. Germline V gene sequence: CDR1 GTSNPN, CDR2 SVGIG (reference sequence). Trimming removed 2 bases from V and 4 bases from J, with 15 bases in between. Every subset's genomic DNA went evenly onto several immunoSEQ plates. Assay: immunoSEQ multiplex PCR; the TCRdb copy retains only in-frame clones and omits some. The sample includes about 1.5 million clones, around 98% seen only once; the top ten take 0.45%. The receptor's source is a man aged 25 to 45 in good health. V and J are TRBV30 and TRBJ1-3; D is perhaps TRBD1 (5 bases). Material for sequencing was naive CD4+ T cells sorted from blood. Subset specified: CD45RA+ positively selected. Here the CDR3 reads CAWSPPWGSGNTIYF. The CDR3 DNA is TGTGCCTGGAGTCCCCCTTGGGGCTCCGGAAACACCATATATTTT.